Detailed here is one T cell receptor (beta chain). This CDR3 spans 15 amino acids. V gave up 1 base and J gave up 4 bases; unmatched junction bases: 5. Per germline, CDR1 MNHNS and CDR2 SASEGT. The data were obtained in a study of neoadjuvant anti-PD-1 for oral cavity cancer. About the research overall: Around day 43, patients without progression received a fourth nivolumab dose before surgery.

Sequencing was performed with immunoSEQ multiplex PCR; in TCRdb, only in-frame clones are kept and a portion is missing. The table records thousands of clones, 65% to 85% of them present only once. This sequence originates from a person between 40 and 80 years old with oral cavity squamous cell carcinoma. The sequencing used PBMCs, collected before nivolumab (anti-PD-1) treatment. V usage is TRBV6-1 and J usage is TRBJ2-7; 9 bases align to TRBD1. This CDR3 reads CASSEVETGGYEQYF. Written as DNA, the CDR3 is TGTGCCAGCAGTGAAGTCGAGACAGGGGGGTACGAGCAGTACTTC.